This passage covers 3 T cell receptor beta chains from one sample sequenced in a study of shared clonotypes between healthy human individuals. Produced via immunoSEQ multiplex PCR; TCRdb's table is partial and in-frame only. This table holds about 2.4 million clones, over 85% found once. What was sequenced was naive CD4+ T cells from PBMCs. Regarding subset: CD45RA+ positively selected. Receptors originate from a man between 18 and 35 years old in good health. Some clones in this sample may be carry-over from other donors' samples.

CDR3 loop: CASSQEGRISTDTQYF. The DNA for the CDR3 is TGTGCCAGCAGCCAAGAGGGCCGCATCAGCACAGATACGCAGTATTTT. The chain has TRBV14 and TRBJ2-3; D not resolved. Between the trimmed V and J ends, which lost 0 bases and 0 bases, there was a span of 10 bases. The CDR3 consists of 16 residues. The germline V gene encodes CDR1 SGHDN and CDR2 FVKESK.

Regarding this clone: The same CDR3 also results from other DNA sequences found in this sample. V and J are TRBV20-1 and TRBJ2-1; D is unresolved. V was shortened by 6 bases and J by 5 bases, with 8 bases between the two germline ends. The germline gives CDR1 DFQATT, CDR2 SNEGSKA (reference sequence). This CDR3 has 11 amino acids. The CDR3 spells CSATPDNEQFF. In DNA, the CDR3 is TGCAGTGCCACACCTGACAATGAGCAGTTCTTC.

V gene TRBV2 combines with J gene TRBJ2-2, with D perhaps given as TRBD1 or TRBD2 (5 bases each). Germline CDR1 SNHLY, CDR2 FYNNEI. Trimming pared 3 bases from V and 0 bases from J, leaving 17 bases between. This CDR3 comprises 18 residues. The CDR3 nucleotides read TGTGCCAGCAGTGACACCCGGGACCTACCTTCGAACACCGGGGAGCTGTTTTTT. This codes for CASSDTRDLPSNTGELFF.